The sample holds one count of the clone carrying this T cell receptor beta chain. The antigen is unknown. CDR3 length: 17 amino acids. Germline assignment: CDR1 MGHRA and CDR2 YSYEKL. The ends were cut back, 2 bases at V and 6 bases at J, with 19 bases in the middle. Allogeneic regulatory or mature dendritic cells were co-cultured for about 5 days with CFSE-labeled sorted T cells at 1:10. Some clones are missing from TCRdb's copy, which holds only in-frame ones; the method was immunoSEQ multiplex PCR. The sample carries over 10,000 clones, about 90% recorded once. The data were taken from a study of regulatory dendritic cells for organ transplantation.

The chain recombines TRBV4-1 with TRBJ2-2; tentatively, D is TRBD1 (5 bases). The receptor was isolated from a human donor in good health. Specimen: naive CD8+ T cells from blood cultured with regulatory dendritic cells. As for subset: CD45RA+ naive T cells. CDR3 sequence: CASSQRQGMVRSGELFF. The CDR3 DNA is TGCGCCAGCAGCCAACGGCAGGGTATGGTCCGTTCCGGGGAGCTGTTTTTT.